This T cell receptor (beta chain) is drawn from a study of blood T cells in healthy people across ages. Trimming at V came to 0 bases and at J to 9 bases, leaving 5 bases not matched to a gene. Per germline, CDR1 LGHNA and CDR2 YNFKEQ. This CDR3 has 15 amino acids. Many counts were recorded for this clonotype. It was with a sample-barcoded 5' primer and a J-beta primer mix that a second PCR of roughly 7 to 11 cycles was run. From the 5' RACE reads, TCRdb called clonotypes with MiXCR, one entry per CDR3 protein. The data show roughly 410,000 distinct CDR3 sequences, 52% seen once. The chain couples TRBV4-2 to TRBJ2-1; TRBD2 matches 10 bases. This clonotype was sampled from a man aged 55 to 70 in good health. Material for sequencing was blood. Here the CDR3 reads CASSQELAGAGEQFF. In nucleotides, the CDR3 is TGTGCCAGCAGCCAAGAGCTAGCGGGAGCAGGTGAGCAGTTCTTC.